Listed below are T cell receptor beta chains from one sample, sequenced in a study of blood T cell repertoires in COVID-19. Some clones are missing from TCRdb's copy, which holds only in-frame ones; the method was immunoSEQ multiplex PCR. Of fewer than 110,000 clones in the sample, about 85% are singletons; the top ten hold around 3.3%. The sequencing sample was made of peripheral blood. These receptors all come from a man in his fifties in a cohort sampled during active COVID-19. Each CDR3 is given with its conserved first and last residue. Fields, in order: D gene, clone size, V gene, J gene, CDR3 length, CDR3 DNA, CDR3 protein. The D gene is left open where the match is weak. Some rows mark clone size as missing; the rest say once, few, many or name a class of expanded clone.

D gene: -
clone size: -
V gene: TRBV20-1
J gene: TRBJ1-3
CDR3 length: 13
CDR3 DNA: TGCAGTGCTAGTATTGTCAGGGGAAACACCATATATTTT
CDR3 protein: CSASIVRGNTIYF

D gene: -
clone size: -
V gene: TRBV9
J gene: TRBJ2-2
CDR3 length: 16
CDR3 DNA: TGTGCCAGCAGCCCTTGGGTAGCAAGTGATACCGGGGAGCTGTTTTTT
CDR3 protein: CASSPWVASDTGELFF

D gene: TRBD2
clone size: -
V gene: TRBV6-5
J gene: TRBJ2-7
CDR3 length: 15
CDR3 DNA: TGTGCCAGCAGTTACCGACTAGCGGGGTACTACGAGCAGTACTTC
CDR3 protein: CASSYRLAGYYEQYF

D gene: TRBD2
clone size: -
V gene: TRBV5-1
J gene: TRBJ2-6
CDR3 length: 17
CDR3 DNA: TGCGCCAGCAGCTTCTCAGCGGGGGGAGCTGGGGCCAACGTCCTGACTTTC
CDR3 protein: CASSFSAGGAGANVLTF

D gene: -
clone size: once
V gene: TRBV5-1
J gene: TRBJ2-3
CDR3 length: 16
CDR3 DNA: TGCGCCAGCAGCTTGGAGGGGCGCGGGGGCACAGATACGCAGTATTTT
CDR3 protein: CASSLEGRGGTDTQYF

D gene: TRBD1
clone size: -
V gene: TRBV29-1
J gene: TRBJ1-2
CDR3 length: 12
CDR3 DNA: TGCAGCGTTCGACAGGGGTTGGATGGCTACACCTTC
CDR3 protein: CSVRQGLDGYTF

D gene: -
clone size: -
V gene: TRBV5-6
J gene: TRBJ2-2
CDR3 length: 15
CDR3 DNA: TGTGCCAGCAGCTTCCCGATCTCCAGCACCGGGGAGCTGTTTTTT
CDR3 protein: CASSFPISSTGELFF

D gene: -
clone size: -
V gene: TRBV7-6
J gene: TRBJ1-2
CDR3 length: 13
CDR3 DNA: TGTGCCAGCAGCCCAACAGGGATTGCTGGCTACACCTTC
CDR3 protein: CASSPTGIAGYTF

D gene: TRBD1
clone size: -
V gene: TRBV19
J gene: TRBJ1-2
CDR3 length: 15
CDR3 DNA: TGTGCCAGTAGTGGCTATACAGGGGAAGGCTATGGCTACACCTTC
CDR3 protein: CASSGYTGEGYGYTF

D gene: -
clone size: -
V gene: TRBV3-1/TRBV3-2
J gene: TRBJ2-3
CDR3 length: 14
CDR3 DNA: TGTGCCAGCAGCCAGGACAGCAGCACAGATACGCAGTATTTT
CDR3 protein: CASSQDSSTDTQYF

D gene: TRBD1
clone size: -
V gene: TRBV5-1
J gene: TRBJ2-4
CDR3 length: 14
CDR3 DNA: TGCGCCAGCAGCTTGGTGACAGGGGAATTCGCTCAGTACTTC
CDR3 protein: CASSLVTGEFAQYF

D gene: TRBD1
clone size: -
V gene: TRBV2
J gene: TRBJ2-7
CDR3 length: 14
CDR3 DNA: TGTGCCAGCTCCGAAGGACAGGGTTTTTACGAGCAGTACTTC
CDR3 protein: CASSEGQGFYEQYF

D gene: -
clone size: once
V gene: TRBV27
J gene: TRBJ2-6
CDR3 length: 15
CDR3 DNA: TGTGCCAGCAGTTATAGGGGGACTGGGGCCAACGTCCTGACTTTC
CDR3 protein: CASSYRGTGANVLTF

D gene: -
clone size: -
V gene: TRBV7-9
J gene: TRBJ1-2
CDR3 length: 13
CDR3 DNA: TGTGCCAGCAGCTCCAACTGGGCCGTGAACTGCACCTTC
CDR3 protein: CASSSNWAVNCTF

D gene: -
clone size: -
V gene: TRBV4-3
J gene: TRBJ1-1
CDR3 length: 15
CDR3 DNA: TGCGCCAGCAGCCATGGGCCTGGTGGGGCGAGTGAAGCTTTCTTT
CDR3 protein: CASSHGPGGASEAFF

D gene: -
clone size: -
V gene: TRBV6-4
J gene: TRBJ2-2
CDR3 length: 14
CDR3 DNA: TGTGCCAGCAGTGCGGGGGCGAACACCGGGGAGCTGTTTTTT
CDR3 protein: CASSAGANTGELFF

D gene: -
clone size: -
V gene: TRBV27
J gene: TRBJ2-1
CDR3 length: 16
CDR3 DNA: TGTGCCAGCAGTTTATCTGTGGGACTCTCCTACAATGAGCAGTTCTTC
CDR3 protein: CASSLSVGLSYNEQFF

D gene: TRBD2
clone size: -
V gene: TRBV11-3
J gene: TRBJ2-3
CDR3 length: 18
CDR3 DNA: TGTGCCAGCAGCTTAAAGCGTACTAGCGGGGGGTTCACAGATACGCAGTATTTT
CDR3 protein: CASSLKRTSGGFTDTQYF

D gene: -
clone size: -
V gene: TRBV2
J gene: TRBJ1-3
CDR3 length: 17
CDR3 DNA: TGTGCCAGCAGTGAGCAGGCGGGGCGCCACTCTGGAAACACCATATATTTT
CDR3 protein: CASSEQAGRHSGNTIYF

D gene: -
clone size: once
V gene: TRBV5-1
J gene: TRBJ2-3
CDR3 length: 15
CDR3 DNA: TGCGCCAGCAACGCCTTGGGGGGATTGGCAGATACGCAGTATTTT
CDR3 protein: CASNALGGLADTQYF

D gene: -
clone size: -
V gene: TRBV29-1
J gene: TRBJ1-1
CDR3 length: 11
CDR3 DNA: TGCAGCGTCAACAGTGGCACTGAAGCTTTCTTT
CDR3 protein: CSVNSGTEAFF

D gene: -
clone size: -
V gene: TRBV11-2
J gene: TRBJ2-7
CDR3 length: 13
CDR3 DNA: TGTGCCAGCAGCTTAGAACAGAGCTACGAGCAGTACTTC
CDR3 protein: CASSLEQSYEQYF

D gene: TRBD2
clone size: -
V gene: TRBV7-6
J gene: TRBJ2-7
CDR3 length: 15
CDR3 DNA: TGTGCCAGCGGGAATAGCGGGGGGGCCGGTTACGAGCAGTACTTC
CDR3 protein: CASGNSGGAGYEQYF

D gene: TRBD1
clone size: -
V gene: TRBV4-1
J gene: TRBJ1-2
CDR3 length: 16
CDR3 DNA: TGCGCCAGCAGCCAAGGAGGGGGCGGAACTAACTATGGCTACACCTTC
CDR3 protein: CASSQGGGGTNYGYTF

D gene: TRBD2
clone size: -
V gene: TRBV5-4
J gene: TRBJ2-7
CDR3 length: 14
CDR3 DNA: TGTGCCAGCAGCTTTAGCGGGGGGGCCTACGAGCAGTACTTC
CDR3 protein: CASSFSGGAYEQYF

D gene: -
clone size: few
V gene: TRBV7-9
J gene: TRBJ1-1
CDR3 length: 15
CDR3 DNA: TGTGCCAGCAGCTCCAGACTAGGGGCCTACACTGAAGCTTTCTTT
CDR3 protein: CASSSRLGAYTEAFF

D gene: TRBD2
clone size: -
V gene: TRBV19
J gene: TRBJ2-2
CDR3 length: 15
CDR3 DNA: TGTGCCAGTAGTATCGGGGGGGTCGGAACCGGGGAGCTGTTTTTT
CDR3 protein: CASSIGGVGTGELFF

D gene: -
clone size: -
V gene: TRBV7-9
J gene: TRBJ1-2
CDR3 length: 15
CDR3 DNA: TGTGCCAGCAGCTTGGGGCAGGGCAGCCTATATGGCTACACCTTC
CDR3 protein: CASSLGQGSLYGYTF